These T cell receptor beta chains were read from a single sample in a study of T cell responses to AZD1222 COVID-19 vaccine. Profiling relied on immunoSEQ multiplex PCR, and the TCRdb table lists in-frame clones only, not all of them. The data hold 120,000 to 150,000 clones, with 90% to 95% observed a single time. The sample was peripheral blood, taken on day 0 of MenACWY control vaccination. The receptor set was obtained from an adult in good health. The CDR3 runs from the conserved cysteine through the conserved F or W. The D gene is left open where the match is weak. Rows may omit the clone size; those that give it use once, few, many or a size class.

J: TRBJ1-4
size: -
D: -
V: TRBV6-5
DNA: TGTGCCAGCAGCAACCGGGGGGGAAAGGAAAAACTGTTTTTT
CDR3: CASSNRGGKEKLFF

J: TRBJ2-5
size: once
D: -
V: TRBV24-1
DNA: TGTGCCACCAGTGACTCCGGGGAAGAGACCCAGTACTTC
CDR3: CATSDSGEETQYF

J: TRBJ2-7
size: -
D: TRBD1
V: TRBV28
DNA: TGTGCCAGCAGTTCCCCCTCCGGGACAGGCTACGAGCAGTACTTC
CDR3: CASSSPSGTGYEQYF

J: TRBJ2-5
size: once
D: -
V: TRBV10-3
DNA: TGTGCCATCAGAATCCCCGGGGGTTCGGGAGAGACCCAGTACTTC
CDR3: CAIRIPGGSGETQYF

J: TRBJ1-1
size: -
D: TRBD1
V: TRBV11-3
DNA: TGTGCCAGCAGCTTAGGGACAGGGTTCATGAACACTGAAGCTTTCTTT
CDR3: CASSLGTGFMNTEAFF

J: TRBJ1-2
size: -
D: -
V: TRBV5-6
DNA: TGTGCCAGCAGCTTGCACACCTGGGGTGGCTACACCTTC
CDR3: CASSLHTWGGYTF

J: TRBJ1-1
size: -
D: TRBD1
V: TRBV3-1/TRBV3-2
DNA: TGTGCCAGCAGCTACCGGGACAGGAACACTGAAGCTTTCTTT
CDR3: CASSYRDRNTEAFF

J: TRBJ1-4
size: -
D: -
V: TRBV3-1/TRBV3-2
DNA: TGTGCCAGCAGCAACCGGGACGTAACAACTAATGAAAAACTGTTTTTT
CDR3: CASSNRDVTTNEKLFF

J: TRBJ2-7
size: few
D: -
V: TRBV3-1/TRBV3-2
DNA: TGTGCCAGCAGCCAAGACCAGCGGGCAGCCTACGAGCAGTACTTC
CDR3: CASSQDQRAAYEQYF

J: TRBJ2-7
size: -
D: -
V: TRBV5-6
DNA: TGTGCCAGCCTTCTGGGCAGGGAAAACGAGCAGTACTTC
CDR3: CASLLGRENEQYF

J: TRBJ1-2
size: -
D: -
V: TRBV5-1
DNA: TGCGCCAGCAGCTTGGTGGCAGGGAGTTCGGGCTATGGCTACACCTTC
CDR3: CASSLVAGSSGYGYTF

J: TRBJ1-4
size: -
D: TRBD1
V: TRBV7-9
DNA: TGTGCCAGCAGCTTAGCGGGACAGGGAAGGGAAAAACTGTTTTTT
CDR3: CASSLAGQGREKLFF

J: TRBJ2-3
size: few
D: TRBD2
V: TRBV6-5
DNA: TGTGCCAGCAGTTTAGCGGGGTCGCAGTATTTT
CDR3: CASSLAGSQYF

J: TRBJ1-2
size: -
D: -
V: TRBV7-2
DNA: TGTGCCAGCAGCTTATCCGCGGACGGCTCGTATGGCTACACCTTC
CDR3: CASSLSADGSYGYTF

J: TRBJ2-3
size: -
D: TRBD2
V: TRBV9
DNA: TGTGCCAGCAGCGCAATGAGCGGGGGGGCGGCAGATACGCAGTATTTT
CDR3: CASSAMSGGAADTQYF

J: TRBJ2-1
size: once
D: -
V: TRBV19
DNA: TGTGCCAGTAAAGGCGGGCCCTCCTACAATGAGCAGTTCTTC
CDR3: CASKGGPSYNEQFF

J: TRBJ2-2
size: once
D: TRBD1
V: TRBV5-1
DNA: TGCGCCAGCAGCTTGGACAGGGGGTCGGCCGGGGAGCTGTTTTTT
CDR3: CASSLDRGSAGELFF

J: TRBJ2-5
size: -
D: TRBD2
V: TRBV27
DNA: TGTGCCAGCGGGAGGGTGCCCCAGTACTTC
CDR3: CASGRVPQYF

J: TRBJ2-2
size: -
D: TRBD2
V: TRBV14
DNA: TGTGCCAGCAGCCAAAGGACTAGCGGGAGTACCGGGGAGCTGTTTTTT
CDR3: CASSQRTSGSTGELFF

J: TRBJ1-1
size: -
D: -
V: TRBV20-1
DNA: TGCAGTGCTAGAGATCAGGAAGCTTTCTTT
CDR3: CSARDQEAFF

J: TRBJ2-5
size: -
D: TRBD2
V: TRBV18
DNA: TGTGCCAGCTCACCACCGGTAGCGGGAGTAGGAGAGACCCAGTACTTC
CDR3: CASSPPVAGVGETQYF

J: TRBJ1-1
size: once
D: -
V: TRBV30
DNA: TGTGCCTGGAGTGTAACGGATAACACTGAAGCTTTCTTT
CDR3: CAWSVTDNTEAFF

J: TRBJ1-2
size: -
D: -
V: TRBV7-3
DNA: TGTGCCAGCAGCCCCGGACACAACTATGGCTACACCTTC
CDR3: CASSPGHNYGYTF

J: TRBJ2-2
size: -
D: TRBD2
V: TRBV9
DNA: TGTGCCAGCAGCGAACTAGCGGGGGGACCCACCGGGGAGCTGTTTTTT
CDR3: CASSELAGGPTGELFF

J: TRBJ1-5
size: -
D: -
V: TRBV5-1
DNA: TGCGCCAGCAGCCTGGGTGGGGGAAATCAGCCCCAGCATTTT
CDR3: CASSLGGGNQPQHF

J: TRBJ2-7
size: once
D: -
V: TRBV21-1
DNA: TGTGCCAGCAGCAAAGAGAGAAGCTCCTACGAGCAGTACTTC
CDR3: CASSKERSSYEQYF

J: TRBJ2-7
size: -
D: -
V: TRBV12-3/TRBV12-4
DNA: TGTGCCAGCAGTTCAGGGGTCGAGCAGTACTTC
CDR3: CASSSGVEQYF

J: TRBJ2-1
size: once
D: TRBD2
V: TRBV4-1
DNA: TGCGCCAGCAGCCAAGATTCAATAGCGGGAGCATACAATGAGCAGTTCTTC
CDR3: CASSQDSIAGAYNEQFF

J: TRBJ1-2
size: -
D: -
V: TRBV15
DNA: TGTGCCACCTCGCGCATAGCGAACTATGGCTACACCTTC
CDR3: CATSRIANYGYTF

J: TRBJ2-1
size: -
D: TRBD2
V: TRBV7-3
DNA: TGTGCCAGCAGTTCTAGCGGGGGCTACAATGAGCAGTTCTTC
CDR3: CASSSSGGYNEQFF

J: TRBJ2-1
size: -
D: -
V: TRBV27
DNA: TGTGCCAGCAGTTTCTCTCCAACCGGCGGCGAGCAGTTCTTC
CDR3: CASSFSPTGGEQFF

J: TRBJ2-3
size: -
D: -
V: TRBV2
DNA: TGTGCCGAAGAGGGCTCGGGAGATACGCAGTATTTT
CDR3: CAEEGSGDTQYF

J: TRBJ1-1
size: once
D: TRBD1
V: TRBV11-2
DNA: TGTGCCAGTGGACAGGGGGCCACTGAAGCTTTCTTT
CDR3: CASGQGATEAFF

J: TRBJ2-2
size: -
D: -
V: TRBV10-1
DNA: TGCGCCAGCAGTGACAGGCCCTGGGAGCTGTTTTTT
CDR3: CASSDRPWELFF

J: TRBJ1-4
size: -
D: -
V: TRBV28
DNA: TGTGCCAGCAGCCCTAACCCGGCCCTAGCTAATGAAAAACTGTTTTTT
CDR3: CASSPNPALANEKLFF

J: TRBJ2-5
size: -
D: -
V: TRBV18
DNA: TGTGCCAGCTCACCGGAATTAGGGGGGGAGACCCAGTACTTC
CDR3: CASSPELGGETQYF

J: TRBJ1-2
size: few
D: -
V: TRBV6-5
DNA: TGTGCCAGCAGTTACTCCCTCGGTGCTGGGGCCTATGGCTACACCTTC
CDR3: CASSYSLGAGAYGYTF

J: TRBJ1-5
size: -
D: -
V: TRBV19
DNA: TGTGCCAGTAGGCAACAGGGCAATCAGCCCCAGCATTTT
CDR3: CASRQQGNQPQHF

J: TRBJ1-5
size: few
D: -
V: TRBV2
DNA: TGTGCCAGCAGTCCCGGACAGAATGAACAGCCCCAGCATTTT
CDR3: CASSPGQNEQPQHF

J: TRBJ1-2
size: -
D: -
V: TRBV28
DNA: TGTGCCAGCAGTATCCGGGACACCCACACCCATGGCTACACCTTC
CDR3: CASSIRDTHTHGYTF

J: TRBJ1-2
size: once
D: -
V: TRBV6-5
DNA: TGTGCCAGCAGTACGGGACGGAGATATGGCTACACCTTC
CDR3: CASSTGRRYGYTF

J: TRBJ1-1
size: -
D: -
V: TRBV5-1
DNA: TGCGCCAGCAGCCCTGGCGCCGGAATGGTGAACACTGAAGCTTTCTTT
CDR3: CASSPGAGMVNTEAFF

J: TRBJ2-7
size: -
D: TRBD1
V: TRBV6-6
DNA: TGTGCCAGCAGTCCTACAGGGGACCCCCTCTCCTACGAGCAGTACTTC
CDR3: CASSPTGDPLSYEQYF

J: TRBJ1-2
size: -
D: TRBD1
V: TRBV5-6
DNA: TGTGCCAGCAGCAGGGGGACAGGGGGCGCGTTCTATGGCTACACCTTC
CDR3: CASSRGTGGAFYGYTF

J: TRBJ2-7
size: -
D: -
V: TRBV28
DNA: TGTGCCAGCAGTTTATCTCGAGCAGGGGGGTACGAGCAGTACTTC
CDR3: CASSLSRAGGYEQYF

J: TRBJ2-7
size: few
D: TRBD2
V: TRBV30
DNA: TGTGCCTGGATGGGGAGGGAAGCGGGCGAGCAGTACTTC
CDR3: CAWMGREAGEQYF

J: TRBJ1-6
size: -
D: -
V: TRBV6-5
DNA: TGTGCCAGCAGACAGCTTAATTCACCCCTCCACTTT
CDR3: CASRQLNSPLHF

J: TRBJ1-2
size: -
D: -
V: TRBV3-1/TRBV3-2
DNA: TGTGCCAGCACCCAGAGGGGTTCCGGGGTGAGCTATGGCTACACCTTC
CDR3: CASTQRGSGVSYGYTF

J: TRBJ2-7
size: -
D: -
V: TRBV5-1
DNA: TGCGCCAGCAGCTTGGTTACAGGGCCGTTCACCTACGAGCAGTACTTC
CDR3: CASSLVTGPFTYEQYF

J: TRBJ1-1
size: -
D: TRBD1
V: TRBV7-3
DNA: TGTGCCAGCAGCTTCTCAGGGGGCTTGAACACTGAAGCTTTCTTT
CDR3: CASSFSGGLNTEAFF

J: TRBJ2-7
size: -
D: -
V: TRBV4-2
DNA: TGTGCCAGCAGCCAACAAACCCTCTACGAGCAGTACTTC
CDR3: CASSQQTLYEQYF